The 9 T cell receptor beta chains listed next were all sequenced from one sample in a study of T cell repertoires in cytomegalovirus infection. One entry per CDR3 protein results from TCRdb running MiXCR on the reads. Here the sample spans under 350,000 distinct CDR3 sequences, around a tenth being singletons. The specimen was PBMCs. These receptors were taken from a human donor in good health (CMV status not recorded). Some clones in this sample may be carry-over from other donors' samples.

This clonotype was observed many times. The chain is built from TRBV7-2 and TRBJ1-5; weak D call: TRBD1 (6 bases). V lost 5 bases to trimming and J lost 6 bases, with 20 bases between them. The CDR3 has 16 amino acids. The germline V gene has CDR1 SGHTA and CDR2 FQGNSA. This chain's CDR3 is CASSPESGQGFQPQHF. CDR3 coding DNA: TGTGCCAGCAGCCCAGAGTCTGGGCAGGGGTTTCAGCCCCAGCATTTT.

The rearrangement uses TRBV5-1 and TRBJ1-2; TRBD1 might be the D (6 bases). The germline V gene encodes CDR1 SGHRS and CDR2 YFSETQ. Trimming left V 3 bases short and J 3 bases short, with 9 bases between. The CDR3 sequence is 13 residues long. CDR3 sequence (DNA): TGCGCCAGCAGCTCGGACAGCTACTATGGCTACACCTTC. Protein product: CASSSDSYYGYTF.

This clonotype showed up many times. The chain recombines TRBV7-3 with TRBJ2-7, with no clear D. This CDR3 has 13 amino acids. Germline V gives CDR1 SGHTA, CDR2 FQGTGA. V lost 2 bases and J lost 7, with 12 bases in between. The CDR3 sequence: CASSLGLVGEQYF. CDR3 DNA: TGTGCCAGCAGCTTAGGATTGGTGGGTGAGCAGTACTTC.

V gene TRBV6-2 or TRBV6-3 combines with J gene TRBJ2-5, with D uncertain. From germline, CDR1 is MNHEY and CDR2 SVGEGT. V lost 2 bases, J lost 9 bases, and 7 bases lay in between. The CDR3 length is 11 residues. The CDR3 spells CASSYGSAQYF. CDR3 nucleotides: TGTGCCAGCAGTTACGGATCCGCCCAGTACTTC.

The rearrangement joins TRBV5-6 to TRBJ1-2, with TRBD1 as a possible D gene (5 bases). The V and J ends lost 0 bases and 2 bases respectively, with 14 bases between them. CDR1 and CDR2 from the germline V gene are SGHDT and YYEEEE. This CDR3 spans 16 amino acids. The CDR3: CASSLVGVGPNYGYTF. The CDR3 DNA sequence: TGTGCCAGCAGCTTGGTAGGGGTCGGTCCAAACTATGGCTACACCTTC. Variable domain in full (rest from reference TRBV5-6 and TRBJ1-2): DAGVTQSPTHLIKTRGQQVTLRCSPKSGHDTVSWYQQALGQGPQFIFQYYEEEERQRGNFPDRFSGHQFPNYSSELNVNALLLGDSALYLCASSLVGVGPNYGYTFGSGTRLTVV.

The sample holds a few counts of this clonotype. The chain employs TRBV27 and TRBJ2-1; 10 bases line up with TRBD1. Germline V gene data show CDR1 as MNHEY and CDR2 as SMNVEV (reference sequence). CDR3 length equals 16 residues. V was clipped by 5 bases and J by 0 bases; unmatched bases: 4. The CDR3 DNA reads TGTGCCAGCAGTGCCAGGGACAGGGGCTCCTACAATGAGCAGTTCTTC. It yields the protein CASSARDRGSYNEQFF.

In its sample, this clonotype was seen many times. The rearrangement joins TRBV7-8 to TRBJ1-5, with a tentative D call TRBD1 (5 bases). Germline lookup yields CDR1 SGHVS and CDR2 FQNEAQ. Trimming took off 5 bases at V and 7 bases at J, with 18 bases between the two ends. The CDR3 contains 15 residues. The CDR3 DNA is TGTGCCAGCAGCCCCGAACGACAGATCGGACAGCCCCAGCATTTT. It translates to CASSPERQIGQPQHF.

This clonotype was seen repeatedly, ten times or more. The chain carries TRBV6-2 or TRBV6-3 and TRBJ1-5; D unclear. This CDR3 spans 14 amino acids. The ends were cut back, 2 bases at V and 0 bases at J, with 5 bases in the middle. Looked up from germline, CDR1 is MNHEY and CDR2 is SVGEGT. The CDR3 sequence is CASSYGYSNQPQHF. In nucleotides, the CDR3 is TGTGCCAGCAGTTACGGATATAGCAATCAGCCCCAGCATTTT.

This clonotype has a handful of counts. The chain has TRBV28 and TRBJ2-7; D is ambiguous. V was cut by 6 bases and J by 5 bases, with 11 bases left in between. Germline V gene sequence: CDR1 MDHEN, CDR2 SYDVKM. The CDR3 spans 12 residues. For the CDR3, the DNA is TGTGCCAGCAGCCCGAGGAAGGACGAGCAGTACTTC. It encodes CASSPRKDEQYF.